Presented here are 4 T cell receptor beta chains from one specimen sequenced in a study of T cell repertoires in cytomegalovirus infection. Their specific antigens are unknown. TCRdb independently ran MiXCR on the reads; one entry per CDR3 protein. The sample lists roughly 800,000 distinct CDR3 sequences, 29% occurring once. Material: cultured CD8+ T cells from PBMCs, obtained from culture after CMV antigen stimulation. The receptor set was obtained from a human donor in good health (CMV status not recorded). Some clones in this sample may be carry-over from other donors' samples.

The CDR3 coding sequence is TGTGCCAGCAGCTCAAGGACTGCTTTCTTT. Protein product: CASSSRTAFF. V gene TRBV7-9 combines with J gene TRBJ1-1; D gene ambiguous. The CDR3 is made up of 10 amino acids. V lost 4 bases and J lost 11, with 8 bases in between. Germline values: CDR1 SEHNR, CDR2 FQNEAQ (reference sequence).

The table lists this clonotype with many counts. The chain combines TRBV6-1 with TRBJ1-2; 8 bases fit TRBD1. V gave up 6 bases and J gave up 5 bases; unmatched junction bases: 5. Germline V gene lookup returns CDR1 MNHNS and CDR2 SASEGT. The CDR3 is 13 residues long. CDR3 loop: CASRLTGEYGYTF. The CDR3 DNA sequence: TGTGCCAGCAGGCTGACAGGGGAGTATGGCTACACCTTC.

This clonotype has just one count. In DNA form, the CDR3 reads TGTGCCAGCAGTTCCCGTGTTCGGACTAGCGGGGTTGACACAGATACGCAGTATTTT. This sequence encodes CASSSRVRTSGVDTDTQYF. The chain is built from TRBV6-1 and TRBJ2-3; 12 bases align to TRBD2. The CDR3 is made up of 19 amino acids. V shed 5 bases and J 2 bases; nucleotides not matched to a gene: 14. CDR1 is MNHNS, CDR2 SASEGT, per germline.

As regards this clonotype: A much more abundant neighbour one base away suggests this may be a read error. The rearrangement joins TRBV7-2 to TRBJ1-2; possible D gene TRBD1, 5 bases. The CDR3 length is 12 residues. CDR1 SGHTA and CDR2 FQGNSA come from the germline V gene. Trimming removed 6 bases at V and 8 bases at J, with 13 bases between. The CDR3 coding sequence is TGTGCCAGCAGTTATTTGGCAGGGGGCTACACCTTC. Translated, it gives CASSYLAGGYTF.